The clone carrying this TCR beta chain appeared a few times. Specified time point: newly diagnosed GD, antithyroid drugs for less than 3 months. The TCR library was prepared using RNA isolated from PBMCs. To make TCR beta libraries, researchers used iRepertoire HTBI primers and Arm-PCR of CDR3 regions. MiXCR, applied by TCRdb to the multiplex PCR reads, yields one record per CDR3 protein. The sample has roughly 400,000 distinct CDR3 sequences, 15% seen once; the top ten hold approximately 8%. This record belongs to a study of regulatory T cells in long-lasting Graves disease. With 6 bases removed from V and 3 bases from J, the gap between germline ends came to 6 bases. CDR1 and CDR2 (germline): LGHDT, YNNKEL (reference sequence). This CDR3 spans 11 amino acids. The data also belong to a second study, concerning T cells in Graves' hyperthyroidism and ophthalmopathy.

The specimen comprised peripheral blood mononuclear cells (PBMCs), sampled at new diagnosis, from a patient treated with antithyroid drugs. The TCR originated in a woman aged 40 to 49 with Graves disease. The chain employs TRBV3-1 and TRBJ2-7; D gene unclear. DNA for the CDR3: TGTGCCAGCAGAGGTGTCTACGAGCAGTACTTC. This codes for CASRGVYEQYF.